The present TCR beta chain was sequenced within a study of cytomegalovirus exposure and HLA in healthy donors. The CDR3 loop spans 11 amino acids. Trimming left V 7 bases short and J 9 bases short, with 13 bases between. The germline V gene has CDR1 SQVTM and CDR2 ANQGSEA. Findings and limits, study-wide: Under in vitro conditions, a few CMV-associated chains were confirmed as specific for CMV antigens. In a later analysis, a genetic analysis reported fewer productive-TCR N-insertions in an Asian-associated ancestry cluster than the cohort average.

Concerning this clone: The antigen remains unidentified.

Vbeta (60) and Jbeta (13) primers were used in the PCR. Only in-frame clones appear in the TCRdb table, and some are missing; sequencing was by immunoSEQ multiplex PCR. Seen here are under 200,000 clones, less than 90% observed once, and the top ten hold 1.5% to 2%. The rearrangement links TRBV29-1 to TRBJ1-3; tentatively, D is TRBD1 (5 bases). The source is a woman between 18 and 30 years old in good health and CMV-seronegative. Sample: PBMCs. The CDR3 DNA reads TGCAGCGCTTCAGGGAATGGCACCATATATTTT. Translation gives CSASGNGTIYF.